This paragraph covers one T cell receptor beta chain sequence. The CDR3 totals 15 residues. CDR1 and CDR2 (germline): LGHDT, YNNKEL (reference sequence). Germline trimming cut 3 bases from V and 2 bases from J; bases unmatched to any gene: 3. Per the original methods: Estimates of nucleated cell counts were drawn from the amplification of reference gene primers. Some clones are missing from TCRdb's copy, which holds only in-frame ones; the method was immunoSEQ multiplex PCR. V and J calls and clone size are as listed in that table; D and trimming were resolved from the DNA. The sample holds roughly 100,000 clones, over 70% seen once. This specimen belongs to a study of blood T cell repertoires in COVID-19. Study as a whole: Italy, Spain and the United States were the sources of the convalescent and acute COVID-19 samples. PBMCs, B-cell-depleted T cells, or T cells were the source of the cDNA or gDNA that made up the material.

The chain uses TRBV3-1 (or the pseudogene TRBV3-2) and TRBJ2-7; TRBD2 matches at 11 bases. The sequencing sample was made of peripheral blood. The receptor comes from a man over 45 with acute or convalescent COVID-19. The CDR3 sequence: CASSHGTSGTYEQYF. The DNA of the CDR3 is TGTGCCAGCAGCCACGGGACTAGCGGAACCTACGAGCAGTACTTC.